Given below is one T cell receptor (beta chain) in context. Its antigen is unidentified. Uncontrolled infection, other autoimmune disease, pregnancy and lactation each barred patients from inclusion. Trimming stripped 8 bases from V and 0 bases from J, with 11 bases between. There are 15 residues in the CDR3. CDR1 is SNHLY and CDR2 is FYNNEI in the germline V gene. The investigators amplified TCR beta CDR3 regions from RNA transcripts. An initial round of RT-PCR targeting the TCR CDR3 relied on the HTBI primer set. TCRdb recomputed calls from the multiplex PCR reads with MiXCR, one row per CDR3 protein. The sample lists 450,000 to 650,000 distinct CDR3 sequences; roughly 20% were seen once. The sample comes from a study of T cells in Graves' hyperthyroidism and ophthalmopathy. Across the whole study: It was at initial diagnosis, before any treatment, that peripheral blood was collected.

Study-level results: Ophthalmopathy was predicted by the model a median of roughly 6.6 months ahead of onset.

The TCR sequence derives from a young man with Graves' hyperthyroidism. The gene calls are TRBV2 and TRBJ2-6; D not certain. Sequenced sample: blood. The CDR3: CASRRLTSGANVLTF. The CDR3 region has the DNA TGTGCCAGCCGGAGACTGACCTCTGGGGCCAACGTCCTGACTTTC.